The rows below give T cell receptor beta chains drawn from one sample of a study of cytomegalovirus exposure and HLA in healthy donors. TCRdb keeps only in-frame clones here, not all; method: immunoSEQ multiplex PCR. The data contain 130,000 or so clones, approximately 80% of them singletons. Sequenced sample: PBMCs. The source of these receptors is a young woman in good health and CMV-seronegative. The CDR3 runs from the conserved cysteine through the conserved F or W. The D gene is left open where the match is weak.

v_call d_call cdr3_aa
TRBV29-1 TRBD2 CSVELAGVHGREQYF
TRBV29-1 TRBD1 CSVVGQGIQETQYF
TRBV7-9 TRBD1 CASSLGDRENYGYTF
TRBV11-2 TRBD1 CAGGWGTGSDNEQFF
TRBV7-9 TRBD2 CASSPDGLAGYEQYF
TRBV12-5 - CASGLEQGFIQETQYF
TRBV5-4 - CASSLAGGDEAFF
TRBV7-2 - CASSLTGGSGNTIYF
TRBV5-6 TRBD1 CASRGQGTYEQYF
TRBV29-1 - CSVLPGLVYNEQFF
TRBV5-1 - CASSLGVTGYNEQFF
TRBV5-1 - CASSLGQEDTQYF
TRBV27 - CASRGMDKPYEQYF
TRBV25-1 - CASSERGGSDYGYTF
TRBV6-5 - CASRGGTEAFF
TRBV9 - CASSVDELSVEQYF
TRBV30 - CAWSVSYEQYF
TRBV5-1 - CASSFNQETQYF
TRBV5-4 TRBD1 CASRIQGHTEAFF
TRBV11-2 TRBD1 CASSSVRDRGPREQYF
TRBV19 TRBD1 CASSIWSGTENNYGYTF
TRBV6-5 - CASSSGGHTEAFF
TRBV30 - CAWTPGPGELFF
TRBV11-2 - CASSYDVGATDSNYGYTF
TRBV6-1 - CASSVGVTQPQHF
TRBV30 TRBD2 CAWSPIRTSKSTDTQYF
TRBV12-2 - CASRLAGMTVPTDTQYF
TRBV18 - CASSPPGRGGTEAFF
TRBV5-4 TRBD2 CASSLELAGVNEQFF
TRBV2 - CASKAEGNQPQHF
TRBV5-4 TRBD1 CASSLGGTAFNTEAFF
TRBV10-2 TRBD2 CASSESTSQSQDTQYF
TRBV5-1 - CASSLAGGPSLSTDTQYF
TRBV7-9 - CASSPGYEQFF
TRBV6-5 TRBD1 CASSFGQANTEAFF
TRBV19 TRBD2 CASAALTSGRVNEQFF
TRBV4-1 TRBD2 CASSLGLAGVTGELFF
TRBV14 TRBD2 CASSQVRLAGHTDTQYF
TRBV19 TRBD2 CASSRGLAGQEQFF
TRBV2 - CASIDWLTNYGYTF
TRBV4-1 - CASSQTRVGSYEQYF
TRBV2 TRBD1 CASRGTVAFNEKLFF
TRBV27 - CASSFSGYNQPQHF
TRBV14 - CASSPIPGQSTEAFF
TRBV10-3 TRBD1 CAISLTGDTEAFF
TRBV2 - CASSVETGAYEQYF
TRBV29-1 - CSVRQMGQPQHF
TRBV5-1 TRBD1 CASSADRGYEQYF
TRBV30 - CAWSAQQINQPQHF
TRBV6-1 - CASSEAWPPLNQPQHF